This TCR beta chain was observed in a study of beta chain features in type 1 diabetes. Study-wide results and limits: A cDNA-based sequencing approach could over-represent cells with high TCR expression. Shorter TCRB CDR3s, moderately but significantly so, were found in Type 1 diabetes patients in all four CD4+ subsets.

Trimming took 3 bases from V and 3 from J, leaving 6 bases between them. CDR1 is GTSNPN and CDR2 is SVGIG in the germline V gene (reference sequence). The CDR3 contains 11 residues. As for this clone: The target antigen is unknown.

Sequencing targeted expressed TCRB transcripts, as all isolated RNA had been reverse transcribed. The method was immunoSEQ multiplex PCR; TCRdb's version includes in-frame clones alone and lacks a portion of them. The table shows approximately 270,000 clones, with 14% occurring only once. The sequenced sample consisted of naive CD4+ T cells from blood. This receptor was obtained from a man aged 25-45 years with type 1 diabetes. The chain joins TRBV30 to TRBJ2-7, with D possibly being TRBD1 (5 bases). The CDR3 DNA reads TGTGCCTGGAGCACAGGCTACGAGCAGTACTTC. Protein product: CAWSTGYEQYF. Based on the CDR3 plus reference TRBV30 and TRBJ2-7, the full variable domain is SQTIHQWPATLVQPVGSPLSLECTVEGTSNPNLYWYRQAAGRGLQLLFYSVGIGQISSEVPQNLSASRPQDRQFILSSKKLLLSDSGFYLCAWSTGYEQYFGPGTRLTVT.